The present TCR beta chain was sequenced within a study of cytomegalovirus exposure and HLA in healthy donors. V shed 5 bases and J 5 bases; nucleotides not matched to a gene: 8. Germline V gene lookup returns CDR1 SGHTA and CDR2 FQGNSA. This CDR3 spans 15 amino acids. PCR was performed using 60 Vbeta and 13 Jbeta primers. Sequencing used immunoSEQ multiplex PCR; TCRdb keeps in-frame clones, though not all of them. The data hold roughly 130,000 clones, with around 85% observed a single time. The gene calls are TRBV7-2 and TRBJ1-1, with 10 positions matching TRBD1. The TCR comes from a boy aged 5 to 17 in good health and CMV-seronegative. The sample comprised PBMCs. The CDR3 region is CASSLTGQGRTEAFF. The CDR3 DNA follows: TGTGCCAGCAGCCTCACGGGACAGGGGAGGACTGAAGCTTTCTTT. The entire variable domain, with the rest obtained from reference TRBV7-2 and TRBJ1-1, is as follows: GAGVSQSPSNKVTEKGKDVELRCDPISGHTALYWYRQSLGQGLEFLIYFQGNSAPDKSGLPSDRFSAERTGGSVSTLTIQRTQQEDSAVYLCASSLTGQGRTEAFFGQGTRLTVV.